This T cell receptor (beta chain) was documented in a study of T cell repertoires in cytomegalovirus infection. The germline V gene has CDR1 SGHTA and CDR2 FQGNSA. Trimming cost V 5 bases and J 5 bases; bases outside gene matches: 13. This CDR3 is built from 16 residues. One entry per CDR3 protein results from TCRdb running MiXCR on the reads. This table has roughly 230,000 distinct CDR3 sequences, over 15% appearing once. There are many counts of this clonotype. Antigen specificity is unknown. The study's findings and limits: Of the TCR beta families, the public ones yielded a cumulative frequency that identified carriers of CMV plus the relevant HLA. In two of eight donors, the top clonotype was HLA-C-restricted CMV-specific.

This chain joins TRBV7-2 and TRBJ2-5; 8 bases are shared with TRBD2. The receptor was isolated from a human donor in good health (CMV status not recorded). Some clones in this sample may be carry-over from other donors' samples. Specimen: CD8+ T cells from PBMCs. This CDR3 is CASSPPAAGGVETQYF. CDR3 DNA sequence: TGTGCCAGCAGCCCACCCGCGGCGGGGGGAGTGGAGACCCAGTACTTC. The variable domain in full, with the rest retrieved from reference TRBV7-2 and TRBJ2-5, is GAGVSQSPSNKVTEKGKDVELRCDPISGHTALYWYRQSLGQGLEFLIYFQGNSAPDKSGLPSDRFSAERTGGSVSTLTIQRTQQEDSAVYLCASSPPAAGGVETQYFGPGTRLLVL.